The 32 T cell receptor beta chains below were found in one sample sequenced in a study of T cell responses to AZD1222 COVID-19 vaccine. This table comes from immunoSEQ multiplex PCR, and its TCRdb copy is limited to in-frame clones, with some not included. This sample has roughly 91,000 clones, with 70% to 90% found just once. The material sequenced was peripheral blood, taken on day 0 of AZD1222 vaccination. The source of these receptors is an adult in good health.

The V gene is TRBV6-5, the J gene TRBJ2-2, with D hard to call. Germline V gene data show CDR1 as MNHEY and CDR2 as SVGAGI. The CDR3 spans 16 residues. Trimming pared 4 bases from V and 3 bases from J, leaving 15 bases between. CDR3 sequence: CASSSKRWVHTGELFF. The CDR3 nucleotides read TGTGCCAGCAGTTCTAAGCGTTGGGTCCACACCGGGGAGCTGTTTTTT.

CDR3 sequence (DNA): TGTGCCAGCAGCCGCGACAGGGGTGGGGGAAAACTGTTTTTT. Amino acid sequence: CASSRDRGGGKLFF. The V call is TRBV5-6, the J call TRBJ1-4; 8 bases line up with TRBD1. The length of the CDR3 is 14 residues. CDR1 is SGHDT and CDR2 is YYEEEE in the germline V gene. With 4 bases clipped from V and 10 bases from J, the junction kept 9 bases outside the gene matches.

V usage is TRBV2 and J usage is TRBJ2-5, with 12 bases matching TRBD2. V lost 6 bases to trimming and J lost 4 bases; unmatched junction nucleotides: 9. This CDR3 comprises 16 residues. Germline loops: CDR1 SNHLY, CDR2 FYNNEI. In DNA, the CDR3 is TGTGCCAGCAGACTGACTAGCGGGAGTGAAGGAGAGACCCAGTACTTC. It is translated as CASRLTSGSEGETQYF.

This chain connects TRBV2 to TRBJ2-7; the match to TRBD2 covers 7 bases. V was pared by 4 bases and J by 6 bases, with 6 bases of the junction left unmatched. CDR1 and CDR2 from the germline V gene are SNHLY and FYNNEI. The CDR3 loop spans 13 amino acids. CDR3 sequence: CASSGSGGREQYV. The CDR3 region has the DNA TGTGCCAGCAGTGGCTCGGGGGGACGCGAGCAGTACGTC.

CDR3 protein: CASSLGGRHTEAFF. Written as DNA, the CDR3 is TGTGCCAGCAGCTTAGGGGGACGGCACACTGAAGCTTTCTTT. This chain joins TRBV7-8 and TRBJ1-1, with TRBD1 as a possible D gene (5 bases). V was trimmed by 1 base and J by 3 bases, leaving 9 bases between them. The CDR3 covers 14 residues. In germline, CDR1 is SGHVS, CDR2 FQNEAQ.

In the case of this clone: The sample holds other DNA sequences that translate to the same CDR3. This sequence joins TRBV7-3 and TRBJ2-2; D unresolved. Germline CDR1 SGHTA, CDR2 FQGTGA. V was pared by 5 bases and J by 1 base, with 8 bases between. The CDR3 totals 14 residues. The CDR3 reads CASSRDRNTGELFF. The CDR3, as DNA: TGTGCCAGCAGCCGAGACCGGAACACCGGGGAGCTGTTTTTT.

V is TRBV29-1 and J is TRBJ1-1; a weak D match, TRBD1 (5 bases). Germline CDR1 and CDR2: SQVTM and ANQGSEA. V was shortened by 3 bases and J by 5 bases, with 16 bases between the two germline ends. CDR3 length: 14 amino acids. The CDR3 DNA is TGCAGCGTTGATATGGGCGGTGGGGGGACTGAAGCTTTCTTT. Translated: CSVDMGGGGTEAFF.

V gene TRBV7-9 combines with J gene TRBJ2-2, with TRBD2 identical over 10 bases. Germline values: CDR1 SEHNR, CDR2 FQNEAQ (reference sequence). J gave up 1 base and V 4 bases, and 3 bases lay outside the gene matches. The CDR3 covers 16 residues. This CDR3 reads CASSSTSGVNTGELFF. The CDR3, as DNA: TGTGCCAGCAGCTCCACTAGCGGGGTGAACACCGGGGAGCTGTTTTTT.

The J gene is TRBJ1-5, the V gene TRBV7-2, with D uncertain. This CDR3 comprises 14 residues. V was pared by 1 base and J by 2 bases, with 6 bases between. Germline CDR1 SGHTA, CDR2 FQGNSA. The CDR3 sequence: CASSLGVRNQPQHF. CDR3 nucleotide sequence: TGTGCCAGCAGCTTAGGGGTCCGCAATCAGCCCCAGCATTTT. The full variable domain, in which reference TRBV7-2 and TRBJ1-5 provide the parts outside the CDR3, is GAGVSQSPSNKVTEKGKDVELRCDPISGHTALYWYRQSLGQGLEFLIYFQGNSAPDKSGLPSDRFSAERTGGSVSTLTIQRTQQEDSAVYLCASSLGVRNQPQHFGDGTRLSIL.

The CDR3 nucleotides are TGTGCCAGCAGCGGACCGGAGACCCAGTACTTC. It specifies CASSGPETQYF. V and J are TRBV7-2 and TRBJ2-5; no clear D gene. The CDR3 is 11 amino acids. Per germline, CDR1 SGHTA and CDR2 FQGNSA. Trimming took 5 bases from V and 5 from J, leaving 6 bases between them.

V gene TRBV7-3 combines with J gene TRBJ2-5, with no clear D. The CDR3 loop spans 16 amino acids. Between the trimmed V and J ends, which lost 5 bases and 5 bases, there was a span of 21 bases. The germline V gene encodes CDR1 SGHTA and CDR2 FQGTGA. This chain's CDR3 is CASSARISGVGETQYF. CDR3 DNA: TGTGCCAGCAGCGCCCGGATTAGTGGGGTTGGGGAGACCCAGTACTTC.

The chain has TRBV27 and TRBJ2-5; TRBD2 matches at 9 bases. Germline CDR1 reads MNHEY; CDR2 reads SMNVEV (reference sequence). The V and J ends lost 3 bases and 4 bases, in that order; junction bases with no gene match: 9. The CDR3 has 16 amino acids. The DNA for the CDR3 is TGTGCCAGCAGTTTGCAGCGGGGGGCCAGGGGAGAGACCCAGTACTTC. Its protein product is CASSLQRGARGETQYF.

This chain joins TRBV7-2 and TRBJ1-2, with D hard to call. The V and J ends lost 1 base and 7 bases respectively, with 10 bases between them. The CDR3 has 13 residues. Germline CDR1 reads SGHTA; CDR2 reads FQGNSA. The DNA for the CDR3 is TGTGCCAGCAGCTTAGATTGGGGTGGTGGCTACACCTTC. Translation gives CASSLDWGGGYTF.

The rearrangement uses TRBV5-4 and TRBJ2-2; perhaps D is TRBD1 or TRBD2 (6 bases each). Germline CDR1 and CDR2: SGHNT and YYREEE (reference sequence). V was trimmed by 3 bases and J by 0 bases, leaving 12 bases between them. The length of the CDR3 is 16 residues. The CDR3 DNA reads TGTGCCAGCAGCTGGGGGGCAGGGTCGAACACCGGGGAGCTGTTTTTT. Protein product: CASSWGAGSNTGELFF. Complete variable domain (other parts from reference TRBV5-4 and TRBJ2-2): ETGVTQSPTHLIKTRGQQVTLRCSSQSGHNTVSWYQQALGQGPQFIFQYYREEENGRGNFPPRFSGLQFPNYSSELNVNALELDDSALYLCASSWGAGSNTGELFFGEGSRLTVL.

The chain is built from TRBV2 and TRBJ1-4; D perhaps matches TRBD1 (5 bases). CDR1 is SNHLY and CDR2 is FYNNEI in the germline V gene. There are 14 residues in the CDR3. V lost 6 bases to trimming and J lost 5 bases, with 13 bases between them. The CDR3 DNA reads as TGTGCCAGCAGGAGAGACAGCAAGAATGAAAAACTGTTTTTT. Its protein product is CASRRDSKNEKLFF.

The chain employs TRBV13 and TRBJ1-2; 8 bases match TRBD1. Germline V lookup: CDR1 PRHDT, CDR2 FYEKMQ (reference sequence). With 6 bases clipped from V and 5 bases from J, the junction kept 14 bases outside the gene matches. The CDR3 extends over 16 amino acids. The CDR3 nucleotides read TGTGCCAGCAGGAGGGCAGGGGGCGCGGTTAGGTATGGCTACACCTTC. The encoded protein is CASRRAGGAVRYGYTF.

The chain is built from TRBV19 and TRBJ1-4; D possibly corresponds to TRBD1 (6 bases). CDR3 length equals 14 residues. Germline V gene data show CDR1 as LNHDA and CDR2 as SQIVND (reference sequence). Trimming shortened V by 5 bases and J by 1 base, and 8 bases separated the two germline ends. The CDR3 coding sequence is TGTGCCAGTAGTGGCAGGGGAACTAATGAAAAACTGTTTTTT. This translates into CASSGRGTNEKLFF.

This clone was seen more than once but under ten times. The rearrangement uses TRBV18 and TRBJ1-2, with 9 bases identical to TRBD1. Germline V lookup: CDR1 KGHSH, CDR2 LQKENI. The J segment lost 3 bases and the V segment lost 3 bases, leaving 11 bases of the junction unmatched. The CDR3 spans 17 residues. The CDR3 nucleotides are TGTGCCAGCTCACCGAAGTGGGGACAGGGAGGCGACTATGGCTACACCTTC. Encoded protein: CASSPKWGQGGDYGYTF.

A few counts support this clone. The chain combines TRBV5-5 with TRBJ2-1; 8 bases are a match to TRBD2. Germline-derived CDR1 and CDR2 are SGHKS and YYEKEE (reference sequence). This CDR3 is built from 13 residues. Trimming at V came to 0 bases and at J to 9 bases, leaving 2 bases not matched to a gene. CDR3 protein: CASSLGAGAEQFF. The CDR3 DNA reads as TGTGCCAGCAGCTTGGGAGCGGGGGCTGAGCAGTTCTTC.

The genes are TRBV27 and TRBJ2-7; 7 positions match TRBD1. This CDR3 is 13 amino acids long. The ends lost 4 bases at V and 2 bases at J; junction bases unmatched: 2. Germline V gene lookup returns CDR1 MNHEY and CDR2 SMNVEV (reference sequence). Written as DNA, the CDR3 is TGTGCCAGCAGTTCACAGGGGACCTACGAGCAGTACTTC. This sequence encodes CASSSQGTYEQYF.

V and J are TRBV27 and TRBJ2-3, with D possibly matching TRBD2 (5 bases). Germline assignment: CDR1 MNHEY and CDR2 SMNVEV (reference sequence). CDR3 length: 14 amino acids. The V and J ends lost 7 bases and 3 bases respectively, with 14 bases between them. This CDR3 reads CASTQSEGTDTQYF. The CDR3 coding sequence is TGTGCCAGCACCCAAAGTGAGGGAACAGATACGCAGTATTTT.

The chain uses TRBV25-1 and TRBJ1-1; perhaps TRBD1 as D (5 bases). Between the trimmed V and J ends, which lost 3 bases and 0 bases, there was a span of 11 bases. The CDR3 runs 15 residues. Germline lookup yields CDR1 MGHDK and CDR2 SYGVNS. The CDR3: CASSDGPDMNTEAFF. The CDR3 DNA reads TGTGCCAGCAGTGATGGGCCGGACATGAACACTGAAGCTTTCTTT.

The gene calls are TRBV2 and TRBJ1-1, with D uncertain. Trimming pared 2 bases from V and 9 bases from J, leaving 7 bases between. This CDR3 region has 11 residues. Germline lookup yields CDR1 SNHLY and CDR2 FYNNEI. The CDR3, as DNA: TGTGCCAGCAGTGAAAGCCTTAAAGCTTTCTTT. Translated: CASSESLKAFF.

V is TRBV28 and J is TRBJ2-5, with 9 bases matching TRBD2. CDR1 and CDR2 from the germline V gene are MDHEN and SYDVKM. The CDR3 runs 15 residues. V shed 6 bases and J 5 bases; nucleotides not matched to a gene: 10. The chain's CDR3 is CASRPYLAGRETQYF. The DNA for the CDR3 is TGTGCCAGCAGGCCCTATCTAGCGGGACGGGAGACCCAGTACTTC.

V gene TRBV19 combines with J gene TRBJ1-5; 9 bases agree with TRBD1. V lost 5 bases, J lost 7 bases, and 9 bases stayed unmatched. Germline CDR1 is LNHDA and CDR2 is SQIVND (reference sequence). This CDR3 region has 15 residues. The CDR3 sequence is CASSPSGTGSQPQHF. CDR3 DNA sequence: TGTGCCAGTAGTCCGTCCGGGACAGGGAGCCAGCCCCAGCATTTT.

The chain employs TRBV21-1 and TRBJ2-3; the table assigns TRBD2, which was not confirmed against the DNA. TRBV21-1 is described as a pseudogene. This CDR3 is built from 19 residues. The CDR3 sequence: CASSKIDSSSGRWADTQYF. CDR3 DNA sequence: TGTGCCAGCAGCAAAATCGACTCCTCTAGCGGGAGGTGGGCAGATACGCAGTATTTT.

The chain joins TRBV4-2 to TRBJ2-3, with D possibly matching TRBD2 (5 bases). The CDR3 has 17 residues. Germline CDR1 and CDR2: LGHNA and YNFKEQ. Trimming removed 2 bases at V and 0 bases at J, with 15 bases between. The CDR3 reads CASSQRQASSSTDTQYF. CDR3 DNA: TGTGCCAGCAGCCAAAGGCAGGCTAGCAGTAGCACAGATACGCAGTATTTT.

This chain joins TRBV5-6 and TRBJ1-3; possibly TRBD1 for D (6 bases). Germline assignment: CDR1 SGHDT and CDR2 YYEEEE. The CDR3 is 15 residues long. Trimming took 6 bases from V and 1 from J, leaving 14 bases between them. The CDR3 here is CASTQQGISGNTIYF. Here the CDR3 DNA reads TGTGCCAGCACCCAACAGGGAATATCTGGAAACACCATATATTTT.

This clone was recorded only once. V gene TRBV3-1 (or the pseudogene TRBV3-2) combines with J gene TRBJ1-3; possibly TRBD1 for D (5 bases). V shed 3 bases and J shed 0 bases, with 6 bases lying between them. Germline CDR1 reads LGHDT; CDR2 reads YNNKEL (reference sequence). The CDR3 length is 14 residues. CDR3 amino acids: CASSHGGSGNTIYF. The DNA of the CDR3 is TGTGCCAGCAGCCACGGGGGCTCTGGAAACACCATATATTTT.

The CDR3 region has the DNA TGTGCCACCAGTGATTTGGGGCTAGCGGGGGTCTCCTACGAGCAGTACGTC. Its protein product is CATSDLGLAGVSYEQYV. The J gene is TRBJ2-7, the V gene TRBV24-1, with 10 bases that match TRBD2. V shed 0 bases and J 0 bases; nucleotides not matched to a gene: 4. The CDR3 is made up of 17 amino acids. Looked up from germline, CDR1 is KGHDR and CDR2 is SFDVKD.

The genes are TRBV9 and TRBJ2-3; 8 positions match TRBD2. CDR1 and CDR2 (germline): SGDLS, YYNGEE. The V and J ends lost 6 bases and 6 bases, in that order; junction bases with no gene match: 9. The CDR3 runs 14 residues. This CDR3 reads CASTGLGFSDTQYF. CDR3 sequence (DNA): TGTGCCAGCACGGGACTAGGTTTTTCCGATACGCAGTATTTT.

This chain uses TRBV3-1 (or the pseudogene TRBV3-2) with TRBJ2-5; TRBD2 matches at 7 bases. CDR3 length: 14 amino acids. Germline CDR1 reads LGHDT; CDR2 reads YNNKEL (reference sequence). Losses at the gene ends were 2 bases for V and 1 base for J; bases not matched to a gene: 1. CDR3 amino acids: CASSQRTSQETQYF. Written as DNA, the CDR3 is TGTGCCAGCAGCCAACGGACTAGCCAAGAGACCCAGTACTTC.